This TCR beta chain was sequenced during a study of cytomegalovirus exposure and HLA in healthy donors. Study-level points and caveats: Most TCR beta V segments were productive about 87% or about 30% of the time in an earlier analysis. Rare sequences made up most TCRs, while some public TCRs were found in many donors. Altogether, 150 or so TCR beta chains were recorded as cytomegalovirus-associated.

Comments on this clone: The antigen is undetermined.

This CDR3 contains 13 residues. Looked up from germline, CDR1 is MNHNS and CDR2 is SASEGT. V was shortened by 5 bases and J by 5 bases, with 12 bases between the two germline ends. Both 60 Vbeta primers and 13 Jbeta primers went into the PCR. The assay was immunoSEQ multiplex PCR, and TCRdb's table has in-frame clones only and misses some. This sample has 150,000 to 200,000 clones, with around 77% found just once. The TCR originated in a woman in her thirties or forties in good health and CMV-seronegative. The sequencing sample was made of PBMCs. The J gene is TRBJ1-2, the V gene TRBV6-1; D is undetermined. The CDR3 sequence: CASSLTTDYGYTF. The CDR3 DNA reads as TGTGCCAGCAGTCTTACAACAGATTATGGCTACACCTTC.